The 28 T cell receptor beta chains listed next were all sequenced from one sample in a study of a mutant IDH1 vaccine in newly diagnosed glioma. Their cognate antigens are unknown. Sequencing was performed with immunoSEQ multiplex PCR; in TCRdb, only in-frame clones are kept and a portion is missing. Of 20,000 to 25,000 clones detected, around 92% appear once; the ten largest clones hold around 6%. Indicated time point: week 11, during vaccination. With topical imiquimod, each dose of the vaccine consisted of 300 ug of mutant IDH1 20-mer peptide. The sample was PBMCs, taken from a glioma patient whose treatment included an IDH1 peptide vaccine. The receptors stem from a woman in her forties with glioma.

This clone was counted only a few times. The chain couples TRBV5-8 to TRBJ1-1; D may be TRBD1 (6 bases). The germline V and J ends were trimmed by 4 bases and 5 bases, with 15 bases remaining between them. The CDR3 has 14 residues. Germline-derived CDR1 and CDR2 are SGHTS and YDEGEE. The chain's CDR3 is CASSPEGGRTEAFF. CDR3 bases: TGTGCCAGCAGCCCGGAAGGGGGGAGGACTGAAGCTTTCTTT.

V and J are TRBV27 and TRBJ2-7; 7 bases are shared with TRBD1. The trim removed 3 bases at V and 4 bases at J, leaving 9 bases unmatched. Germline V gene data show CDR1 as MNHEY and CDR2 as SMNVEV (reference sequence). This CDR3 has 15 amino acids. The CDR3 loop is CASSFSRQGRYEQYF. The CDR3 DNA reads as TGTGCCAGCAGTTTTAGTCGACAGGGAAGGTACGAGCAGTACTTC.

The chain is built from TRBV10-3 and TRBJ1-3; the D gene is possibly TRBD1 (6 bases). CDR3 length: 13 amino acids. The ends were cut back, 11 bases at V and 0 bases at J, with 11 bases in the middle. Germline values: CDR1 ENHRY, CDR2 SYGVKD. The CDR3 DNA reads as TGTGCCTCTGGGGGGCCCTCTGGAAACACCATATATTTT. Protein product: CASGGPSGNTIYF.

The V call is TRBV5-1, the J call TRBJ1-2, with D possibly TRBD1 on 5 matching bases. From germline, CDR1 is SGHRS and CDR2 YFSETQ. With 5 bases removed from V and 4 bases from J, the gap between germline ends came to 21 bases. CDR3 length: 16 residues. CDR3 loop: CASSREGSQDLYGYTF. CDR3 DNA: TGCGCCAGCAGTCGGGAGGGGTCCCAGGACCTCTATGGCTACACCTTC.

The V and J genes are TRBV25-1 and TRBJ2-7, with 7 bases identical to TRBD1. This CDR3 comprises 15 residues. V dropped 3 bases and J dropped 4; count of bases not matched to a gene: 9. The V gene's germline CDR1 is MGHDK and CDR2 SYGVNS. CDR3 residues: CASSDTGGQLYEQYF. CDR3 DNA sequence: TGTGCCAGCAGTGACACTGGGGGACAGTTATACGAGCAGTACTTC.

The gene calls are TRBV30 and TRBJ2-2; TRBD2 matches at 9 bases. Trimming took 3 bases from V and 6 from J; bases not matched to a gene: 2. CDR1 and CDR2 (germline): GTSNPN, SVGIG (reference sequence). CDR3 length: 13 amino acids. CDR3 sequence (DNA): TGTGCCTGGAGGACTAGCGGTCCCGGGGAGCTGTTTTTT. This translates into CAWRTSGPGELFF. The full variable domain, rest sourced from reference TRBV30 and TRBJ2-2, is SQTIHQWPATLVQPVGSPLSLECTVEGTSNPNLYWYRQAAGRGLQLLFYSVGIGQISSEVPQNLSASRPQDRQFILSSKKLLLSDSGFYLCAWRTSGPGELFFGEGSRLTVL.

The V and J genes are TRBV29-1 and TRBJ2-3; tentative D call: TRBD2 (6 bases). Germline assignment: CDR1 SQVTM and CDR2 ANQGSEA. The V gene lost 4 bases and the J gene lost 0 bases, with 11 bases spanning the gap. The CDR3 runs 14 residues. The CDR3 is CSVGDSYSTDTQYF. The CDR3 DNA reads as TGCAGCGTTGGGGACTCCTATAGCACAGATACGCAGTATTTT.

This clone was counted once. The chain uses TRBV2 and TRBJ1-5, with a possible D match to TRBD1 (5 bases). V dropped 4 bases and J dropped 1 base, with 11 bases sitting between them. CDR3 length: 15 amino acids. From germline, CDR1 is SNHLY and CDR2 FYNNEI. The CDR3 region has the DNA TGTGCCAGCAGTGGGAGGGGAGTAAGCAATCAGCCCCAGCATTTT. This sequence encodes CASSGRGVSNQPQHF.

The CDR3 spells CASQGTGANVLTF. CDR3 in DNA: TGTGCCTCCCAGGGGACTGGGGCCAACGTCCTGACTTTC. V usage is TRBV30 and J usage is TRBJ2-6, with a weak D call TRBD1 (6 bases). CDR1 is GTSNPN, CDR2 SVGIG, per germline (reference sequence). V was clipped by 7 bases and J by 2 bases, with 9 bases between them. There are 13 residues in the CDR3.

The chain joins TRBV15 to TRBJ1-2; weak D call: TRBD1 (6 bases). The CDR3 length is 16 residues. Trimming shortened V by 1 base and J by 3 bases, and 15 bases separated the two germline ends. Germline V gene data show CDR1 as LNHNV and CDR2 as YYDKDF (reference sequence). CDR3 in amino acids: CATSRGGAPLYYGYTF. As DNA, the CDR3 is TGTGCCACCAGCAGAGGGGGGGCCCCCCTGTACTATGGCTACACCTTC.

V is TRBV20-1 and J is TRBJ1-4; the D is unclear. The CDR3 has 11 residues. Trimming pared 6 bases from V and 10 bases from J, leaving 12 bases between. Germline V lookup: CDR1 DFQATT, CDR2 SNEGSKA (reference sequence). The CDR3 is CSASRSGKLFF. The CDR3 bases are TGCAGTGCCTCAAGGAGCGGAAAACTGTTTTTT.

This chain joins TRBV10-1 and TRBJ2-5, with 15 bases fitting TRBD2. The CDR3 has 17 amino acids. Germline-derived CDR1 and CDR2 are WNHNN and SYGVQD (reference sequence). V lost 0 bases to trimming and J lost 5 bases; unmatched junction nucleotides: 4. The CDR3 here is CASSESGTSGGRETQYF. The CDR3 bases are TGCGCCAGCAGTGAGTCCGGGACTAGCGGGGGGCGTGAGACCCAGTACTTC.

The V call is TRBV19, the J call TRBJ1-1; TRBD1 matches 9 bases. CDR3 length: 15 amino acids. The V and J ends lost 3 bases and 1 base, in that order; junction bases with no gene match: 3. Germline V gene lookup returns CDR1 LNHDA and CDR2 SQIVND (reference sequence). CDR3 coding DNA: TGTGCCAGTAGTATGGACAGGGGAAGGAACACTGAAGCTTTCTTT. It translates to CASSMDRGRNTEAFF. Supplemented by reference TRBV19 and TRBJ1-1, the full variable domain reads DGGITQSPKYLFRKEGQNVTLSCEQNLNHDAMYWYRQDPGQGLRLIYYSQIVNDFQKGDIAEGYSVSREKKESFPLTVTSAQKNPTAFYLCASSMDRGRNTEAFFGQGTRLTVV.

This chain connects TRBV21-1 to TRBJ1-1; the table's TRBD1 call for D was not verified on the DNA. TRBV21-1 is a pseudogene. The CDR3 has 13 residues. CDR3 nucleotide sequence: TGTGCCAGCAGCAAAAGGGGCAGGGTGGCAGCTTTCTTT. It specifies CASSKRGRVAAFF.

This chain connects TRBV2 to TRBJ1-3; D gene uncertain. V shed 4 bases and J shed 1 base, with 8 bases lying between them. This CDR3 region has 14 residues. Germline V lookup: CDR1 SNHLY, CDR2 FYNNEI. The CDR3 DNA reads TGTGCCAGCAGTGTCGGTGGTTCTGGAAACACCATATATTTT. As protein: CASSVGGSGNTIYF.

This chain joins TRBV27 and TRBJ2-1; D is possibly TRBD2 (6 bases). V lost 3 bases, J lost 8 bases, and 11 bases lay in between. This CDR3 is built from 13 residues. Germline CDR1 and CDR2: MNHEY and SMNVEV (reference sequence). The CDR3 coding sequence is TGTGCCAGCAGTTTGGGCCCGGGGGATGAGCAGTTCTTC. Translated, it gives CASSLGPGDEQFF.

This clone was counted once. This chain joins TRBV29-1 and TRBJ1-2, with 12 bases that match TRBD1. V was clipped by 3 bases and J by 4 bases; unmatched bases: 9. The CDR3 spans 16 residues. The V gene's germline CDR1 is SQVTM and CDR2 ANQGSEA. The CDR3 region is CSVDQRGGQGAYGYTF. The DNA of the CDR3 is TGCAGCGTTGATCAGCGGGGGGGACAGGGGGCCTATGGCTACACCTTC.

The chain combines TRBV29-1 with TRBJ2-3, with D perhaps TRBD2 (5 bases). The length of the CDR3 is 15 residues. Trimming pared 4 bases from V and 0 bases from J, leaving 14 bases between. Germline CDR1 and CDR2: SQVTM and ANQGSEA. For the CDR3, the DNA is TGCAGCGTTGTCTGGCCGGACTTTAGCACAGATACGCAGTATTTT. This translates into CSVVWPDFSTDTQYF.

The V gene is TRBV6-5, the J gene TRBJ1-4; D not certain. The germline V gene has CDR1 MNHEY and CDR2 SVGAGI. There are 13 residues in the CDR3. V was trimmed by 8 bases and J by 3 bases, leaving 10 bases between them. CDR3 DNA: TGTGCCAGCCGCGCCCCGGCTAATGAAAAACTGTTTTTT. Translated: CASRAPANEKLFF.

V gene TRBV11-3 combines with J gene TRBJ2-1; no clear D gene. CDR1 is SGHNT and CDR2 is YENEEA in the germline V gene. With 5 bases removed from V and 7 bases from J, the gap between germline ends came to 9 bases. The CDR3 is 12 amino acids. The CDR3 DNA reads TGTGCCAGCAGCCTGGACGGTAATGAGCAGTTCTTC. It codes for CASSLDGNEQFF.

The chain is built from TRBV10-3 and TRBJ1-6, with TRBD1 matching over 9 bases. Germline V gene data show CDR1 as ENHRY and CDR2 as SYGVKD. This CDR3 region has 14 residues. V was clipped by 6 bases and J by 5 bases; unmatched bases: 2. CDR3: CAISRDRDNSPLHF. In nucleotides, the CDR3 is TGTGCCATCAGCCGGGACAGGGATAATTCACCCCTCCACTTT.

The chain joins TRBV7-9 to TRBJ1-2; D gene uncertain. The germline gives CDR1 SEHNR, CDR2 FQNEAQ (reference sequence). The CDR3 consists of 12 residues. V shed 5 bases and J shed 5 bases, with 9 bases lying between them. The CDR3 DNA sequence: TGTGCCAGCAGCCCCGGGGATTATGGCTACACCTTC. Encoded protein: CASSPGDYGYTF.

This clone was observed once. This chain links TRBV6-6 with TRBJ2-5, with D possibly matching TRBD1 (5 bases). CDR3 length: 14 amino acids. The V end was cut by 6 bases, the J end by 4 bases, with 15 bases between. The V gene's germline CDR1 is MNHNY and CDR2 SVGAGI (reference sequence). CDR3 in amino acids: CASSAQGSGETQYF. The CDR3 coding sequence is TGTGCCAGCAGCGCCCAGGGTTCCGGAGAGACCCAGTACTTC.

The chain carries TRBV18 and TRBJ1-4; 7 bases agree with TRBD1. With 1 base clipped from V and 5 bases from J, the junction kept 4 bases outside the gene matches. The CDR3 is 15 residues long. Germline loops: CDR1 KGHSH, CDR2 LQKENI. The CDR3 is CASSPQGARNEKLFF. The CDR3 coding sequence is TGTGCCAGCTCACCACAGGGGGCTCGAAATGAAAAACTGTTTTTT.

This sequence joins TRBV4-1 and TRBJ1-4; unclear D gene. The germline V gene encodes CDR1 MGHRA and CDR2 YSYEKL. This CDR3 is 13 amino acids long. V dropped 4 bases and J dropped 4 bases, with 7 bases sitting between them. The CDR3 bases are TGCGCCAGCAGCCTAGGGCTTAATGAAAAACTGTTTTTT. It codes for CASSLGLNEKLFF.

This clone was counted a single time. The chain combines TRBV9 with TRBJ1-1, with 8 positions matching TRBD1. This CDR3 is 16 amino acids long. The germline V gene has CDR1 SGDLS and CDR2 YYNGEE. Germline trimming cut 3 bases from V and 1 base from J; bases unmatched to any gene: 8. The CDR3 reads CASSEEDRVPNTEAFF. CDR3 DNA sequence: TGTGCCAGCAGCGAGGAGGACAGGGTCCCGAACACTGAAGCTTTCTTT.

This rearrangement joins TRBV4-1 to TRBJ2-5; D might be TRBD2 (5 bases). The CDR3 has 15 residues. Germline CDR1 is MGHRA and CDR2 is YSYEKL. Trimming stripped 1 base from V and 5 bases from J, with 14 bases between. CDR3 DNA sequence: TGCGCCAGCAGCCAAGTTCCAGCGGCTGGGGAGACCCAGTACTTC. This translates into CASSQVPAAGETQYF.

V and J are TRBV6-5 and TRBJ2-1; possible D gene TRBD2, 6 bases. Germline V gene data show CDR1 as MNHEY and CDR2 as SVGAGI. The CDR3 is 12 residues long. With 6 bases removed from V and 9 bases from J, the gap between germline ends came to 12 bases. The CDR3 reads CASRAGRGEQFF. In DNA, the CDR3 is TGTGCCAGCAGGGCGGGGCGCGGTGAGCAGTTCTTC.